Presented here are 6 T cell receptor beta chains from one specimen sequenced in a study of T cell responses to AZD1222 COVID-19 vaccine. Assay used: immunoSEQ multiplex PCR; TCRdb lists only in-frame clones, some missing. The sample holds about 97,000 clones, around nine tenths seen once. This specimen consisted of peripheral blood, obtained on day 0 of AZD1222 vaccination. These TCRs come from an adult in good health.

The chain couples TRBV27 to TRBJ2-2; no definite D call. V shed 4 bases and J shed 4 bases, with 13 bases lying between them. This CDR3 has 15 amino acids. Germline assignment: CDR1 MNHEY and CDR2 SMNVEV (reference sequence). CDR3 loop: CASSSLLIPTGELFF. The CDR3 coding sequence is TGTGCCAGCAGTTCTCTCCTTATTCCCACCGGGGAGCTGTTTTTT.

The CDR3 sequence is CASITLQPQHF. Here the CDR3 DNA reads TGTGCCAGTATTACTCTTCAGCCCCAGCATTTT. The chain recombines TRBV19 with TRBJ1-5; D gene uncertain. CDR3 length equals 11 residues. CDR1 LNHDA and CDR2 SQIVND come from the germline V gene (reference sequence). The germline V and J ends were trimmed by 7 bases and 6 bases, with 7 bases remaining between them.

This chain joins TRBV4-3 and TRBJ2-6, with 10 bases fitting TRBD2. The CDR3 runs to 17 residues. Germline CDR1 is LGHNA and CDR2 is YSLEER. Trimming removed 1 base from V and 0 bases from J; junction bases left unmatched: 0. The CDR3 DNA follows: TGCGCCAGCAGCCAAGCTAGCGGGGGCTCTGGGGCCAACGTCCTGACTTTC. As protein: CASSQASGGSGANVLTF.

Points on this clone: One end of the junction fails to match germline, which may point to a read error. The V call is TRBV25-1, the J call TRBJ1-2; unclear D gene. Germline assignment: CDR1 MGHDK and CDR2 SYGVNS. This CDR3 comprises 13 residues. The CDR3 DNA reads as TGTGCCAGCAGTGAGGCCAGCTACTACGGCTACACCTTC. As protein: CASSEASYYGYTF.

The chain employs TRBV7-9 and TRBJ2-3; the match to TRBD1 covers 9 bases. Trimming at V came to 6 bases and at J to 7 bases, leaving 11 bases not matched to a gene. CDR1 and CDR2 from the germline V gene are SEHNR and FQNEAQ (reference sequence). There are 15 residues in the CDR3. In DNA, the CDR3 is TGTGCCAGCAGTCACCGGACAGGGGATGGGAATACGCAGTATTTT. Translation: CASSHRTGDGNTQYF. Drawing the rest from reference TRBV7-9 and TRBJ2-3, the complete variable domain is DTGVSQNPRHKITKRGQNVTFRCDPISEHNRLYWYRQTLGQGPEFLTYFQNEAQLEKSRLLSDRFSAERPKGSFSTLEIQRTEQGDSAMYLCASSHRTGDGNTQYFGPGTRLTVL.

The V and J genes are TRBV5-4 and TRBJ1-4; 8 nucleotides agree with TRBD1. Germline values: CDR1 SGHNT, CDR2 YYREEE (reference sequence). Unmatched junction bases numbered 6, after V lost 1 base and J lost 7 bases. This CDR3 region has 15 residues. CDR3 bases: TGTGCCAGCAGCTTGCTTGGGACAGGAGGTGAAAAACTGTTTTTT. Encoded protein: CASSLLGTGGEKLFF.